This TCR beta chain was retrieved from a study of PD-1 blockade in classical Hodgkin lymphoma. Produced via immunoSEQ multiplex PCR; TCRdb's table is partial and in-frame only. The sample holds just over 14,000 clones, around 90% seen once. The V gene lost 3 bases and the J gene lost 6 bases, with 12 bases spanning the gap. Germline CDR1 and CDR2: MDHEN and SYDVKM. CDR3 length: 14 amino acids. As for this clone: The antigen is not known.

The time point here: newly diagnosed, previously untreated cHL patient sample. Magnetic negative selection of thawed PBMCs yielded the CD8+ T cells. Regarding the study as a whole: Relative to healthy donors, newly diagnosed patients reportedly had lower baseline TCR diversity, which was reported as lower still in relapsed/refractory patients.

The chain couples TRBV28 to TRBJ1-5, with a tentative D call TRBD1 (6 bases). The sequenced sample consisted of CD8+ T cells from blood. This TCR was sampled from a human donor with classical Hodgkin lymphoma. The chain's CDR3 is CASSLVGGGQPQHF. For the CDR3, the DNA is TGTGCCAGCAGTTTGGTGGGGGGCGGTCAGCCCCAGCATTTT.